This T cell receptor (beta chain) was recorded in a study of STAT3 mutations in large granular lymphocyte leukemia. Findings of the study overall: All newly emerging clones after therapy were STAT3 wild type. Some patients had persisting codominant clonotypes that could mask small clones. In T-cell large granular lymphocyte leukemia, about half of patients showed multiple immunodominant subclonotypes.

On this clone itself: Its antigen remains unidentified.

There are 11 residues in the CDR3. Germline assignment: CDR1 LNHDA and CDR2 SQIVND (reference sequence). Trimming removed 9 bases at V and 4 bases at J, with 6 bases between. The table came from immunoSEQ multiplex PCR; TCRdb's copy has only in-frame clones and leaves some out. The sample holds over 8,000 clones; approximately 91% are singletons and the top ten take more than 80%. This clonotype was sampled from a man of 80 years or more with T-cell large granular lymphocyte leukemia. Some clones in this sample may be carry-over from other donors' samples. Sequencing used peripheral blood mononuclear cells. The chain uses TRBV19 and TRBJ2-2; D is unclear. The CDR3 is CASRTTGELFF. The CDR3 DNA reads as TGTGCCAGCCGCACCACCGGGGAGCTGTTTTTT.